A single sample gave rise to the 4 T cell receptor beta chains below, sequenced in a study of T-cell reconstitution after alpha-beta-depleted transplantation in children (dated by TCRdb to about 2016). Library creation used PCR. TCRdb records Illumina HiSeq 2500 as the sequencer. TCR libraries were prepared with molecular barcoding, using unique molecular identifiers to normalize TCRbeta repertoire quantification. The public sequencing data were trimmed at Q25 with fastp and processed into clonotypes with MiXCR by TCRdb, which kept only in-frame beta chains. Identical CDR3 protein sequences are pooled into one entry, listed with their most common genes and DNA. The table for this sample lists around 600,000 distinct CDR3 sequences; around a sixth of them were counted only once. Of the sample, 1.1% falls within the top ten clones. The sequencing here drew on PBMCs from the stem cell graft donor, taken from the stem cell graft. These receptors originate from a human donor who donated a stem cell graft to a child with acute myeloid leukemia.

This clonotype was seen more than once but under ten times. The V call is TRBV5-1, the J call TRBJ2-3, with 7 bases lining up with TRBD1. J gave up 4 bases and V 4 bases, and 9 bases lay outside the gene matches. The germline gives CDR1 SGHRS, CDR2 YFSETQ. The CDR3 loop spans 15 amino acids. The CDR3 loop reads CASSLRTGKSDTQYF. DNA of the CDR3: TGCGCCAGCAGCCTCCGGACAGGTAAATCAGATACGCAGTATTTT.

V gene TRBV5-1 combines with J gene TRBJ2-1, with D uncertain. The germline CDR1 and CDR2 sequences are SGHRS and YFSETQ. The CDR3 length is 11 residues. Trimming shortened V by 5 bases and J by 7 bases, and 7 bases separated the two germline ends. As DNA, the CDR3 is TGCGCCAGCAGATCACAAAATGAGCAGTTCTTC. Translating gives CASRSQNEQFF. Variable domain in full (rest from reference TRBV5-1 and TRBJ2-1): KAGVTQTPRYLIKTRGQQVTLSCSPISGHRSVSWYQQTPGQGLQFLFEYFSETQRNKGNFPGRFSGRQFSNSRSEMNVSTLELGDSALYLCASRSQNEQFFGPGTRLTVL.

This clonotype was seen many times. The rearrangement uses TRBV7-9 and TRBJ1-1, with 7 bases aligning to TRBD1. The CDR3 totals 11 residues. From germline, CDR1 is SEHNR and CDR2 FQNEAQ (reference sequence). The V and J ends lost 4 bases and 10 bases, in that order; junction bases with no gene match: 3. CDR3 in amino acids: CASSSDRRAFF. The CDR3 coding sequence is TGTGCCAGCAGCTCGGACAGGAGAGCTTTCTTT.

This clonotype was observed at least ten times. The J gene is TRBJ1-6, the V gene TRBV20-1, with D maybe TRBD1 (6 bases). The CDR3 spans 16 residues. CDR1 is DFQATT, CDR2 SNEGSKA, per germline (reference sequence). Trimming removed 5 bases from V and 8 bases from J, with 22 bases in between. The CDR3 DNA reads as TGCAGTGCTGAGGAGTCCACAGGGCTACCCGATTCACCCCTCCACTTT. Translation: CSAEESTGLPDSPLHF.